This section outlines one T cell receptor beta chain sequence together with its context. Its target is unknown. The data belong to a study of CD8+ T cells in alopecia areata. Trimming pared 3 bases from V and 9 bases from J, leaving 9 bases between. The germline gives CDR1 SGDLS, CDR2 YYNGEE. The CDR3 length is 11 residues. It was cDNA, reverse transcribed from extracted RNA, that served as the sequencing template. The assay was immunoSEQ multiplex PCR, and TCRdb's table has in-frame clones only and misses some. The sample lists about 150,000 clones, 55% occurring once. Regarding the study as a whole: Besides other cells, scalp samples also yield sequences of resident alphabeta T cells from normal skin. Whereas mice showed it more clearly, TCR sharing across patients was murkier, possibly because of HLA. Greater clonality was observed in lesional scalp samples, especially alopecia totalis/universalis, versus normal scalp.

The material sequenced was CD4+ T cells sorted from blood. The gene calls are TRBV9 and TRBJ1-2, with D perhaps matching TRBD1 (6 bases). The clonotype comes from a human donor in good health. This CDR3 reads CASSDRERYTF. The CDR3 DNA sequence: TGTGCCAGCAGCGACAGGGAACGCTACACCTTC.